These 21 T cell receptor beta chains originate from one sample sequenced in a study of T-cell reconstitution after alpha-beta-depleted transplantation in children. As it was prepared, the TCRbeta library received unique molecular identifiers. TCRdb processed the PCR reads anew with MiXCR; each CDR3 protein has one entry. The sample has about 540,000 distinct CDR3 sequences, approximately 20% seen once. The material was PBMCs from the stem cell graft donor, obtained from the stem cell graft. The receptors shown here come from a human donor who donated a stem cell graft to a child with acute lymphoblastic leukemia.

The rearrangement uses TRBV7-2 and TRBJ2-3; 16 nucleotides line up with TRBD2. Germline lookup yields CDR1 SGHTA and CDR2 FQGNSA. This CDR3 spans 15 amino acids. Germline trimming cut 6 bases from V and 4 bases from J; bases unmatched to any gene: 1. The CDR3 DNA follows: TGTGCCAGCAGGGGGACTAGCGGGGGGGCAGATACGCAGTATTTT. Residues: CASRGTSGGADTQYF.

To note about this clonotype: One end of the junction is discordant with germline, which a read error may explain. The chain recombines TRBV29-1 with TRBJ2-7; 7 nucleotides align to TRBD2. The CDR3 has 12 amino acids. Germline-derived CDR1 and CDR2 are SQVTM and ANQGSEA. CDR3 region: CSFELSGREQYF. Here the CDR3 DNA reads TGCAGCTTTGAACTTTCCGGGAGGGAGCAGTACTTC.

V and J are TRBV7-6 and TRBJ2-7; 7 bases align to TRBD2. The germline V gene encodes CDR1 SGHVS and CDR2 FNYEAQ. The CDR3 covers 15 residues. V dropped 0 bases and J dropped 3; count of bases not matched to a gene: 5. The CDR3 here is CASSLAQLANYEQYF. The CDR3 region has the DNA TGTGCCAGCAGCTTAGCGCAACTAGCGAACTACGAGCAGTACTTC.

CDR3 sequence (DNA): TGTGCCAGCAGCTCCCGGGACAGGCAGCGCAATCAGCCCCAGCATTTT. Amino acid sequence: CASSSRDRQRNQPQHF. The rearrangement uses TRBV7-8 and TRBJ1-5; 8 bases match TRBD1. Germline loops: CDR1 SGHVS, CDR2 FQNEAQ. V lost 4 bases and J lost 2; bases outside the gene matches: 7. CDR3 length: 16 amino acids.

Only a few counts were recorded for this clonotype. The rearrangement joins TRBV20-1 to TRBJ1-4, with D perhaps matching TRBD1 (5 bases). Germline CDR1 and CDR2: DFQATT and SNEGSKA (reference sequence). This CDR3 comprises 14 residues. Trimming stripped 0 bases from V and 9 bases from J, with 14 bases between. The CDR3 DNA reads TGCAGTGCTAGAGAAACTCGGGGACGACAAAAACTGTTTTTT. Translation: CSARETRGRQKLFF.

The chain employs TRBV15 and TRBJ1-4; D is undetermined. Per germline, CDR1 LNHNV and CDR2 YYDKDF (reference sequence). This CDR3 has 15 amino acids. V lost 1 base to trimming and J lost 5 bases, with 11 bases between them. The CDR3 here is CATSRVGDLNEKLFF. In DNA, the CDR3 is TGTGCCACCAGCAGAGTTGGAGACCTCAATGAAAAACTGTTTTTT.

This clonotype has a handful of counts. The rearrangement joins TRBV10-2 to TRBJ1-4, with D unclear. The CDR3 runs to 17 residues. Trimming left V 10 bases short and J 4 bases short, with 25 bases between. In germline, CDR1 is WSHSY, CDR2 SAAADI. CDR3 sequence reads: CATAVRFSVGDNEKLFF. In nucleotides, the CDR3 is TGCGCCACCGCGGTCCGGTTCAGCGTGGGTGATAATGAAAAACTGTTTTTT.

This clonotype turned up a few times. V and J are TRBV20-1 and TRBJ1-1; tentatively, D is TRBD1 (5 bases). The CDR3 contains 14 residues. From germline, CDR1 is DFQATT and CDR2 SNEGSKA (reference sequence). Trimming stripped 5 bases from V and 6 bases from J, with 19 bases between. CDR3 DNA sequence: TGCAGTGCTCCAGCTACAACGGGGGTACCTGAAGCTTTCTTT. This encodes CSAPATTGVPEAFF.

This clonotype was seen more than once but under ten times. V is TRBV6-1 and J is TRBJ1-1, with a possible D match to TRBD1 (5 bases). CDR1 and CDR2 (germline): MNHNS, SASEGT. This CDR3 spans 13 amino acids. V was trimmed by 7 bases and J by 7 bases, leaving 16 bases between them. The CDR3 loop is CASTGTASYEAFF. CDR3 DNA sequence: TGTGCCAGCACCGGGACGGCCTCCTATGAAGCTTTCTTT.

The sample holds a few counts of this clonotype. The chain uses TRBV9 and TRBJ2-1; D perhaps matches TRBD2 (5 bases). Per germline, CDR1 SGDLS and CDR2 YYNGEE. This CDR3 comprises 16 residues. V was clipped by 6 bases and J by 6 bases, with 22 bases between them. Here the CDR3 DNA reads TGTGCCAGCACCCTCTGGGCCAGCGGAGCAACCAATGAGCAGTTCTTC. This codes for CASTLWASGATNEQFF.

The chain has TRBV4-1 and TRBJ1-2; D uncertain. This CDR3 spans 14 amino acids. Trimming left V 3 bases short and J 8 bases short, with 16 bases between. Germline V lookup: CDR1 MGHRA, CDR2 YSYEKL. CDR3 residues: CASSQGGPIRGYTF. The CDR3 DNA sequence: TGCGCCAGCAGCCAGGGAGGACCTATTCGGGGCTACACCTTC.

This clonotype was recorded a few times. The rearrangement joins TRBV5-1 to TRBJ2-5; 9 bases agree with TRBD2. Germline V gene data show CDR1 as SGHRS and CDR2 as YFSETQ. The CDR3 consists of 13 residues. J was trimmed by 3 bases and V by 6 bases; bases with no gene match: 3. The chain's CDR3 is CASKASGKETQYF. The CDR3, as DNA: TGCGCCAGCAAGGCTAGCGGGAAAGAGACCCAGTACTTC. Combining the CDR3 with reference TRBV5-1 and TRBJ2-5 gives the whole variable domain KAGVTQTPRYLIKTRGQQVTLSCSPISGHRSVSWYQQTPGQGLQFLFEYFSETQRNKGNFPGRFSGRQFSNSRSEMNVSTLELGDSALYLCASKASGKETQYFGPGTRLLVL.

The gene calls are TRBV5-1 and TRBJ2-7; D unclear. The CDR3 has 13 residues. V was pared by 3 bases and J by 4 bases, with 11 bases between. Germline CDR1 is SGHRS and CDR2 is YFSETQ. In DNA form, the CDR3 reads TGCGCCAGCAGCTCAGGCCAGAATTACGAGCAGTACTTC. Translation gives CASSSGQNYEQYF.

The chain has TRBV7-6 and TRBJ2-3, with 8 bases lining up with TRBD2. The trim removed 5 bases at V and 0 bases at J, leaving 13 bases unmatched. From germline, CDR1 is SGHVS and CDR2 FNYEAQ. The CDR3 is 18 amino acids. In nucleotides, the CDR3 is TGTGCCAGCAGCCCGCTTACAGCGGGAGAGACGAGCACAGATACGCAGTATTTT. The encoded protein is CASSPLTAGETSTDTQYF. Supplemented by reference TRBV7-6 and TRBJ2-3, the full variable domain reads GAGVSQSPRYKVTKRGQDVALRCDPISGHVSLYWYRQALGQGPEFLTYFNYEAQQDKSGLPNDRFSAERPEGSISTLTIQRTEQRDSAMYRCASSPLTAGETSTDTQYFGPGTRLTVL.

The chain couples TRBV5-1 to TRBJ1-5; unclear D gene. CDR1 is SGHRS and CDR2 is YFSETQ in the germline V gene. With 0 bases removed from V and 0 bases from J, the gap between germline ends came to 7 bases. CDR3 length: 15 amino acids. The CDR3 here is CASSLDQYSNQPQHF. In DNA form, the CDR3 reads TGCGCCAGCAGCTTGGACCAGTATAGCAATCAGCCCCAGCATTTT. The full variable domain, in which reference TRBV5-1 and TRBJ1-5 provide the parts outside the CDR3, is KAGVTQTPRYLIKTRGQQVTLSCSPISGHRSVSWYQQTPGQGLQFLFEYFSETQRNKGNFPGRFSGRQFSNSRSEMNVSTLELGDSALYLCASSLDQYSNQPQHFGDGTRLSIL.

The rearrangement joins TRBV7-3 to TRBJ2-5; 10 bases are shared with TRBD2. V was pared by 5 bases and J by 4 bases, with 7 bases of the junction left unmatched. The germline V gene has CDR1 SGHTA and CDR2 FQGTGA. The CDR3 is 15 residues long. DNA of the CDR3: TGTGCCAGCAGCATCCTAGCGGGAGTGGGAGAGACCCAGTACTTC. This codes for CASSILAGVGETQYF.

This clonotype was found many times. This chain uses TRBV29-1 with TRBJ2-1; 12 bases agree with TRBD2. The CDR3 extends over 14 amino acids. V lost 7 bases to trimming and J lost 0 bases; unmatched junction nucleotides: 1. Germline V gene sequence: CDR1 SQVTM, CDR2 ANQGSEA. Written as DNA, the CDR3 is TGCAGCGCGACTAGCGGGAGCTCCTACAATGAGCAGTTCTTC. This translates into CSATSGSSYNEQFF.

This chain uses TRBV12-3 or TRBV12-4 with TRBJ2-5; 7 bases agree with TRBD1. V gave up 5 bases and J gave up 5 bases; unmatched junction bases: 8. The CDR3 is 14 amino acids. This CDR3 reads CASSHRGSEETQYF. CDR3 DNA sequence: TGTGCCAGCAGTCACAGGGGAAGTGAGGAGACCCAGTACTTC.

The gene calls are TRBV27 and TRBJ2-3; D is possibly TRBD2 (5 bases). The CDR3 has 13 amino acids. Germline V lookup: CDR1 MNHEY, CDR2 SMNVEV (reference sequence). V dropped 5 bases and J dropped 4 bases, with 10 bases sitting between them. CDR3 DNA: TGTGCCAGCAGTCGGCGCGGGCCAGATACGCAGTATTTT. Translating gives CASSRRGPDTQYF.

This clonotype was recorded a few times. This chain uses TRBV2 with TRBJ2-1; 7 nucleotides line up with TRBD2. V lost 1 base and J lost 2; bases outside the gene matches: 2. The CDR3 consists of 15 residues. Germline V CDR1 and CDR2: SNHLY, FYNNEI. The CDR3 here is CASSEGLAAYNEQFF. The CDR3 nucleotides read TGTGCCAGCAGTGAAGGTCTAGCGGCCTACAATGAGCAGTTCTTC.

The chain uses TRBV4-1 and TRBJ1-1; D is possibly TRBD1 (5 bases). The germline CDR1 and CDR2 sequences are MGHRA and YSYEKL. This CDR3 comprises 15 residues. Trimming stripped 1 base from V and 5 bases from J, with 14 bases between. The CDR3: CASSQGAPGTTEAFF. The CDR3 DNA reads TGCGCCAGCAGCCAAGGGGCCCCAGGGACTACTGAAGCTTTCTTT.